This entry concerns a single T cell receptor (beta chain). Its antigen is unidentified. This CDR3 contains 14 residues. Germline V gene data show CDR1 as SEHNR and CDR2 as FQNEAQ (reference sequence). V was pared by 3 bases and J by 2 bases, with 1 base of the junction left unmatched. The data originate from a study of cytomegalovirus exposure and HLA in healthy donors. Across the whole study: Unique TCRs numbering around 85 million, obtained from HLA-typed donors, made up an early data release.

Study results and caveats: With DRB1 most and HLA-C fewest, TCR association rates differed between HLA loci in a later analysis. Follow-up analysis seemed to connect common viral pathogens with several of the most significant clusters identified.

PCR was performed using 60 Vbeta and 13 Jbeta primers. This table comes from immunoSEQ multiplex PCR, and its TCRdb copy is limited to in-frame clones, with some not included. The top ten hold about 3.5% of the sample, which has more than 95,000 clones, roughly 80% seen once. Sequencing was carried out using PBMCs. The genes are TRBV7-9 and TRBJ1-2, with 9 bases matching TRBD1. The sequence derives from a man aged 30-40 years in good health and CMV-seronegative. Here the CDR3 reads CASSLTGGNYGYTF. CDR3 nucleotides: TGTGCCAGCAGCTTGACAGGGGGAAACTATGGCTACACCTTC.